Listed below are T cell receptor beta chains from one sample, sequenced in a study of T cells in Graves' hyperthyroidism and ophthalmopathy. TCRdb re-derived calls from the multiplex PCR reads in MiXCR, one entry per CDR3 protein. The sample records about 200,000 distinct CDR3 sequences, 17% being singletons. The sequenced sample consisted of blood. The receptors come from a woman between 50 and 59 years old with Graves' hyperthyroidism. The CDR3 runs from the conserved cysteine through the conserved F or W. The order of the fields is V gene, clone size, D gene, J gene, CDR3 DNA, CDR3 protein. A D gene is named only where the DNA matches it firmly. Not every row has a clone size; where given, it reads once, few, many or a size class.

v_call: TRBV7-9; clone_size: .; d_call: TRBD2; j_call: TRBJ2-1; cdr3_nt: TGTGCCGGCCAGCGGGGAAGCTCCTACAATGAGCAGTTCTTC; cdr3_aa: CAGQRGSSYNEQFF
v_call: TRBV7-3; clone_size: many; d_call: .; j_call: TRBJ2-7; cdr3_nt: TGTGCCAGCAGCTTAAGGGAGGTAGCGCCTCAAACCTACGAGCAGTACTTC; cdr3_aa: CASSLREVAPQTYEQYF
v_call: TRBV2; clone_size: .; d_call: .; j_call: TRBJ2-7; cdr3_nt: TGTGCCAGCAGTGGAACAGGGTTTCAGGTCGAGCAGTACTTC; cdr3_aa: CASSGTGFQVEQYF
v_call: TRBV7-2; clone_size: .; d_call: TRBD1; j_call: TRBJ2-5; cdr3_nt: TGTGCCAGCAGCTGGACAGGGGGCGCGGGGGAGACCCAGTACTTC; cdr3_aa: CASSWTGGAGETQYF
v_call: TRBV3-1; clone_size: .; d_call: .; j_call: TRBJ1-2; cdr3_nt: TGTGCCAGCAGCCAAGCCCTCTATGGCTACACCTTC; cdr3_aa: CASSQALYGYTF
v_call: TRBV24-1; clone_size: .; d_call: .; j_call: TRBJ2-3; cdr3_nt: TGTGCCACCAGTGATTACAGGGGGGGAGATACGCAGTATTTT; cdr3_aa: CATSDYRGGDTQYF
v_call: TRBV11-2; clone_size: few; d_call: .; j_call: TRBJ1-5; cdr3_nt: TGTGCCAGCAGCTTGGGAGCTTTGGATAGCAATCAGCCCCAGCATTTT; cdr3_aa: CASSLGALDSNQPQHF
v_call: TRBV7-3; clone_size: many; d_call: .; j_call: TRBJ2-3; cdr3_nt: TGTGCCAGCAGCATATCGGGTCTCCCAGCAGATACGCAGTATTTT; cdr3_aa: CASSISGLPADTQYF
v_call: TRBV12-3/TRBV12-4; clone_size: many; d_call: .; j_call: TRBJ2-1; cdr3_nt: TGTGCCAGCAGTGAGCGGCGCTCCTACAATGAGCAGTTCTTC; cdr3_aa: CASSERRSYNEQFF
v_call: TRBV5-5; clone_size: many; d_call: .; j_call: TRBJ2-7; cdr3_nt: TGTGCCAGCAGCCCCCAGGCGGCGGTTAGGGTCTACGAGCAGTACTTC; cdr3_aa: CASSPQAAVRVYEQYF
v_call: TRBV20-1; clone_size: many; d_call: .; j_call: TRBJ2-5; cdr3_nt: TGCAGTGCTGTGCCCAGCAGGGAGACCCAGTACTTC; cdr3_aa: CSAVPSRETQYF
v_call: TRBV4-1; clone_size: .; d_call: .; j_call: TRBJ1-2; cdr3_nt: TGCGCCAGCAGCCAAGGAAACTTGAGACAGGTTTCCCACCACGGCTACACCTTC; cdr3_aa: CASSQGNLRQVSHHGYTF
v_call: TRBV5-8; clone_size: many; d_call: .; j_call: TRBJ2-1; cdr3_nt: TGTGCCAGCAGCTGCCGCGAGGACAGGGGGCATAGCGGGAGGGCCTACAATGAGCAGTTCTTC; cdr3_aa: CASSCREDRGHSGRAYNEQFF
v_call: TRBV20-1; clone_size: .; d_call: .; j_call: TRBJ1-1; cdr3_nt: TGCAGTGCTAGAGGGGGCGACGGTGCTTTCTTT; cdr3_aa: CSARGGDGAFF
v_call: TRBV11-3; clone_size: many; d_call: .; j_call: TRBJ2-1; cdr3_nt: TGTGCCAGCAGCTTAGTTCGGGTATTCAGTGAGCAGTTCTTC; cdr3_aa: CASSLVRVFSEQFF
v_call: TRBV20-1; clone_size: few; d_call: .; j_call: TRBJ2-7; cdr3_nt: TGCAGTGCTAGTAGGGGGGACGGGCAGTACTTC; cdr3_aa: CSASRGDGQYF
v_call: TRBV20-1; clone_size: few; d_call: TRBD1; j_call: TRBJ1-2; cdr3_nt: TGCAGTGCCAACGCCGAGACAGGGGCAGGTGGCTACACCTTC; cdr3_aa: CSANAETGAGGYTF
v_call: TRBV7-7; clone_size: .; d_call: TRBD1; j_call: TRBJ2-2; cdr3_nt: TGTGCTAGCAGCTTAAACCGGGACAGGGACACCGGGGAGCTGTTTTTT; cdr3_aa: CASSLNRDRDTGELFF
v_call: TRBV29-1; clone_size: many; d_call: TRBD1; j_call: TRBJ2-5; cdr3_nt: TGCAGCGTTGGAACCGGGACAGGCCAAGAGACCCAGTACTTC; cdr3_aa: CSVGTGTGQETQYF
v_call: TRBV20-1; clone_size: few; d_call: .; j_call: TRBJ1-5; cdr3_nt: TGCAGTGCTAGGGGGCCCCGGGCATATAGCAATCAGCCCCAGCATTTT; cdr3_aa: CSARGPRAYSNQPQHF
v_call: TRBV20-1; clone_size: many; d_call: TRBD2; j_call: TRBJ2-7; cdr3_nt: TGCAGTGCTATTATTCCTAGCGGGAGGAACGAGCAGTACTTC; cdr3_aa: CSAIIPSGRNEQYF
v_call: TRBV6-1; clone_size: .; d_call: TRBD2; j_call: TRBJ2-1; cdr3_nt: TGTGCCAGCAGCCTTAGCGGGAGGGCCCACAATGAGCAGTTCTTC; cdr3_aa: CASSLSGRAHNEQFF
v_call: TRBV6-2/TRBV6-3; clone_size: .; d_call: .; j_call: TRBJ2-2; cdr3_nt: TGTGCCAGCGGAAACGTCTGGGTCTATCCCGGGGAGCTGTTTTTT; cdr3_aa: CASGNVWVYPGELFF
v_call: TRBV14; clone_size: .; d_call: .; j_call: TRBJ1-1; cdr3_nt: TGTGCCAGCAGCCAAGGTGTAAGGGCACAACTAGGGCACACTGAAGCTTTCTTT; cdr3_aa: CASSQGVRAQLGHTEAFF
v_call: TRBV4-2; clone_size: many; d_call: TRBD1; j_call: TRBJ1-2; cdr3_nt: TGTGCCAGCAGCCAGCCGGGACAGGGCTATGGCTACACCTTC; cdr3_aa: CASSQPGQGYGYTF
v_call: TRBV18; clone_size: few; d_call: .; j_call: TRBJ2-1; cdr3_nt: TGTGCCAGCTCACCATATTCAACGTTCGCGGACTCCTACAATGAGCAGTTCTTC; cdr3_aa: CASSPYSTFADSYNEQFF
v_call: TRBV10-1; clone_size: .; d_call: .; j_call: TRBJ2-1; cdr3_nt: TGCGCCAGCAGTGAACAGTCCTACAATGAGCAGTTCTTC; cdr3_aa: CASSEQSYNEQFF
v_call: TRBV6-5; clone_size: many; d_call: .; j_call: TRBJ1-2; cdr3_nt: TGTGCCAGCAGTTATCAACCAGGGGCCTATGGCTACACCTTC; cdr3_aa: CASSYQPGAYGYTF
v_call: TRBV5-1; clone_size: few; d_call: .; j_call: TRBJ1-6; cdr3_nt: TGCGCCAGCAGCCAGGCCTCAGGGGATTACTCACCCCTCCACTTT; cdr3_aa: CASSQASGDYSPLHF
v_call: TRBV11-3; clone_size: many; d_call: TRBD2; j_call: TRBJ2-3; cdr3_nt: TGTGCCAGCAGCTTTTTAGCGGGGAAGTTTACAGATACGCAGTATTTT; cdr3_aa: CASSFLAGKFTDTQYF
v_call: TRBV6-1; clone_size: many; d_call: .; j_call: TRBJ1-2; cdr3_nt: TGTGCCAGCGATCCCGGGACATCCTATGGCTACACCTTC; cdr3_aa: CASDPGTSYGYTF
v_call: TRBV6-1; clone_size: .; d_call: TRBD1; j_call: TRBJ1-4; cdr3_nt: TGTGCCAGCAGTCGCGGGACAGGATATAATGAAAAACTGTTTTTT; cdr3_aa: CASSRGTGYNEKLFF